These 5 T cell receptor beta chains originate from one sample sequenced in a study of neoadjuvant anti-PD-1 for oral cavity cancer. The time point: after neoadjuvant nivolumab, at surgical resection. The assay was immunoSEQ multiplex PCR, and TCRdb's table has in-frame clones only and misses some. This sample has about 72,000 clones, with roughly 84% found just once. Sequences were derived from PBMCs, sampled after nivolumab (anti-PD-1) treatment. The receptors were gathered from a person between 35 and 79 years old with oral cavity squamous cell carcinoma.

This clone appeared a few times. The chain couples TRBV9 to TRBJ2-3, with 12 positions matching TRBD2. This CDR3 comprises 15 residues. Unmatched junction bases numbered 4, after V lost 2 bases and J lost 6 bases. The germline V gene has CDR1 SGDLS and CDR2 YYNGEE. The CDR3 region is CASSVASGRGDTQYF. Written as DNA, the CDR3 is TGTGCCAGCAGCGTCGCTAGCGGGAGGGGGGATACGCAGTATTTT.

The chain combines TRBV4-1 with TRBJ2-3; 9 nucleotides line up with TRBD2. The CDR3 consists of 17 residues. V lost 0 bases to trimming and J lost 4 bases; unmatched junction nucleotides: 8. CDR1 and CDR2 from the germline V gene are MGHRA and YSYEKL. CDR3 sequence (DNA): TGCGCCAGCAGCCAAGACCGGGGAGCGGGAGGTGCAGATACGCAGTATTTT. Translated: CASSQDRGAGGADTQYF.

This clone was recorded a few times. The chain recombines TRBV7-6 with TRBJ2-7; D remains ambiguous. The CDR3 extends over 14 amino acids. Germline V gives CDR1 SGHVS, CDR2 FNYEAQ. Trimming shortened V by 5 bases and J by 2 bases, and 13 bases separated the two germline ends. DNA of the CDR3: TGTGCCAGCAGCGCCAGGACCGACCCCTACGAGCAGTACTTC. This encodes CASSARTDPYEQYF.

J is TRBJ2-7 and V is TRBV7-9, with D tentatively TRBD1 or TRBD2 (7 bases each). The V gene lost 5 bases and the J gene lost 3 bases, with 14 bases spanning the gap. The CDR3 has 14 amino acids. CDR1 is SEHNR, CDR2 FQNEAQ, per germline (reference sequence). CDR3 in amino acids: CASSPRGTNYEQYF. CDR3 DNA sequence: TGTGCCAGCAGCCCCAGGGGGACTAACTACGAGCAGTACTTC. Based on the CDR3 plus reference TRBV7-9 and TRBJ2-7, the full variable domain is DTGVSQNPRHKITKRGQNVTFRCDPISEHNRLYWYRQTLGQGPEFLTYFQNEAQLEKSRLLSDRFSAERPKGSFSTLEIQRTEQGDSAMYLCASSPRGTNYEQYFGPGTRLTVT.

The rearrangement links TRBV7-2 to TRBJ2-7; the D gene is possibly TRBD1 (6 bases). Looked up from germline, CDR1 is SGHTA and CDR2 is FQGNSA. The V end lost 1 base, the J end lost 3 bases, and 16 bases lay between the germline ends. CDR3 length equals 16 residues. The CDR3 protein is CASSLEGLQGFYEQYF. The CDR3 region has the DNA TGTGCCAGCAGCTTAGAGGGGCTACAGGGTTTCTACGAGCAGTACTTC.